Listed here are 20 T cell receptor beta chains from one sample, sequenced in a study of cytomegalovirus exposure and HLA in healthy donors. Primers included in the PCR were 60 Vbeta and 13 Jbeta primers. Profiling relied on immunoSEQ multiplex PCR, and the TCRdb table lists in-frame clones only, not all of them. Of about 110,000 clones listed, approximately 78% are singletons. Sequenced input: PBMCs. The receptors derive from a young woman in good health and CMV-seronegative.

The rearrangement joins TRBV6-5 to TRBJ2-4, with D maybe TRBD2 (7 bases). V lost 5 bases and J lost 9, with 20 bases in between. In germline, CDR1 is MNHEY, CDR2 SVGAGI. CDR3 size: 15 residues. The CDR3 reads CASSARVGGRIIQYF. The CDR3 nucleotides read TGTGCCAGCAGTGCCAGGGTGGGGGGGCGCATCATTCAGTACTTC.

The CDR3 nucleotides read TGTGCCATCAGTGATGGCGGGGGGAAAGAGACCCAGTACTTC. Its protein is CAISDGGGKETQYF. The chain links TRBV10-3 to TRBJ2-5, with 8 bases that match TRBD2. Trimming took 3 bases from V and 3 from J; bases not matched to a gene: 3. This CDR3 comprises 14 residues. Germline loops: CDR1 ENHRY, CDR2 SYGVKD.

This rearrangement joins TRBV7-9 to TRBJ2-5; possibly TRBD1 for D (5 bases). Germline V gene data show CDR1 as SEHNR and CDR2 as FQNEAQ (reference sequence). Trimming left V 1 base short and J 4 bases short, with 10 bases between. This CDR3 is 14 amino acids long. CDR3 in DNA: TGTGCCAGCAGCTTAGTACAGGAATTAGAGACCCAGTACTTC. It translates to CASSLVQELETQYF.

This clone has only a few counts. V is TRBV12-5 and J is TRBJ2-2; TRBD2 is a possible D gene (7 bases). The CDR3 extends over 17 amino acids. Germline CDR1 reads LGHNT; CDR2 reads FRNRAP. Trimming took off 5 bases at V and 0 bases at J, with 16 bases between the two ends. This chain's CDR3 is CASGRGGGGTNTGELFF. CDR3 coding DNA: TGTGCTAGTGGTCGCGGGGGCGGGGGAACGAACACCGGGGAGCTGTTTTTT.

The V call is TRBV28, the J call TRBJ1-1; D unresolved. Germline CDR1 is MDHEN and CDR2 is SYDVKM. The V end was cut by 5 bases, the J end by 1 base, with 5 bases between. There are 12 residues in the CDR3. As DNA, the CDR3 is TGTGCCAGCAGTGAGTCGAACACTGAAGCTTTCTTT. It codes for CASSESNTEAFF.

The chain links TRBV7-2 to TRBJ1-2; 7 nucleotides match TRBD1. With V trimmed by 5 bases and J by 4 bases, 7 bases remained unmatched. The CDR3 totals 14 residues. Per the germline V gene, CDR1 is SGHTA and CDR2 is FQGNSA. The CDR3 DNA is TGTGCCAGCAGCGAAGACGGGACAGCCTATGGCTACACCTTC. Its translation: CASSEDGTAYGYTF.

The chain uses TRBV2 and TRBJ2-7, with D possibly TRBD1 on 6 matching bases. V gave up 7 bases and J gave up 4 bases, with 14 bases separating them. This CDR3 comprises 13 residues. Germline loops: CDR1 SNHLY, CDR2 FYNNEI. The DNA of the CDR3 is TGTGCCAGCAACCACCCCACAGGGTACGAGCAGTACTTC. This sequence encodes CASNHPTGYEQYF.

Here the CDR3 reads CASSSGQSYEQYF. For the CDR3, the DNA is TGTGCCAGCAGCTCGGGACAGAGCTACGAGCAGTACTTC. V gene TRBV7-3 combines with J gene TRBJ2-7; TRBD1 agrees at 7 bases. The trim removed 4 bases at V and 3 bases at J, leaving 3 bases unmatched. CDR3 size: 13 residues. Germline V lookup: CDR1 SGHTA, CDR2 FQGTGA.

V is TRBV28 and J is TRBJ1-1; D ambiguous. CDR1 MDHEN and CDR2 SYDVKM come from the germline V gene. Trimming shortened V by 6 bases and J by 6 bases, and 8 bases separated the two germline ends. There are 11 residues in the CDR3. The CDR3 loop is CASSGTAEAFF. For the CDR3, the DNA is TGTGCCAGCAGCGGTACGGCTGAAGCTTTCTTT.

The CDR3 loop reads CASKELAGGLYEQYF. DNA of the CDR3: TGTGCCAGCAAAGAACTAGCGGGGGGGCTCTACGAGCAGTACTTC. The chain joins TRBV2 to TRBJ2-7; 13 positions match TRBD2. Germline CDR1 SNHLY, CDR2 FYNNEI. The CDR3 consists of 15 residues. Unmatched junction bases numbered 6, after V lost 7 bases and J lost 3 bases.

CDR3 amino acids: CAWSPGTGSGTEAFF. The DNA for the CDR3 is TGTGCCTGGAGTCCAGGGACAGGGAGTGGGACTGAAGCTTTCTTT. This rearrangement joins TRBV30 to TRBJ1-1, with 9 bases matching TRBD1. The V and J ends lost 2 bases and 5 bases, in that order; junction bases with no gene match: 9. This CDR3 contains 15 residues. Germline-derived CDR1 and CDR2 are GTSNPN and SVGIG (reference sequence).

V and J are TRBV4-3 and TRBJ2-2, with D maybe TRBD2 (5 bases). V dropped 1 base and J dropped 1 base, with 16 bases sitting between them. This CDR3 has 18 amino acids. The germline V gene encodes CDR1 LGHNA and CDR2 YSLEER. This CDR3 is CASSQAYDYRKNTGELFF. The CDR3 region has the DNA TGCGCCAGCAGCCAAGCTTACGACTACAGAAAGAACACCGGGGAGCTGTTTTTT.

This chain uses TRBV28 with TRBJ1-2; TRBD1 is a possible D gene (5 bases). The CDR3 length is 13 residues. V was clipped by 7 bases and J by 8 bases, with 17 bases between them. Germline V gene lookup returns CDR1 MDHEN and CDR2 SYDVKM. The CDR3 sequence is CASTRVREGGYTF. The CDR3 nucleotides read TGTGCCAGCACCAGGGTCAGGGAGGGCGGCTACACCTTC.

The V call is TRBV5-6, the J call TRBJ2-7, with TRBD1 as a possible D gene (6 bases). V lost 4 bases, J lost 5 bases, and 22 bases lay in between. Germline V gives CDR1 SGHDT, CDR2 YYEEEE. This CDR3 is 16 amino acids long. The chain's CDR3 is CASSAGDVEGDDEQYF. In DNA, the CDR3 is TGTGCCAGCAGCGCAGGGGACGTTGAAGGGGACGACGAGCAGTACTTC.

The genes are TRBV25-1 and TRBJ1-2, with D hard to call. The germline V gene encodes CDR1 MGHDK and CDR2 SYGVNS. This CDR3 region has 15 residues. V dropped 6 bases and J dropped 1 base, with 15 bases sitting between them. CDR3: CASRGFGNFNYGYTF. The CDR3 nucleotides are TGTGCCAGCAGAGGGTTCGGGAATTTTAACTATGGCTACACCTTC.

Turning to this clone: The same CDR3 arises from other DNA sequences in this sample as well. The rearrangement links TRBV5-1 to TRBJ2-7; D is unresolved. CDR3 length: 13 amino acids. The germline gives CDR1 SGHRS, CDR2 YFSETQ. V was cut by 1 base and J by 4 bases, with 9 bases left in between. The CDR3 is CASSLTDSYEQYF. The CDR3 DNA reads as TGCGCCAGCAGCTTGACAGATTCATACGAGCAGTACTTC.

The V call is TRBV19, the J call TRBJ2-7; D is undetermined. Germline V lookup: CDR1 LNHDA, CDR2 SQIVND (reference sequence). V gave up 5 bases and J gave up 0 bases, with 5 bases separating them. CDR3 length: 12 amino acids. CDR3 sequence reads: CASSLSSYEQYF. The CDR3 nucleotides are TGTGCCAGTAGTCTTAGCTCCTACGAGCAGTACTTC.

This sequence joins TRBV28 and TRBJ2-1; 12 bases agree with TRBD2. Germline CDR1 reads MDHEN; CDR2 reads SYDVKM. This CDR3 comprises 15 residues. V lost 5 bases to trimming and J lost 4 bases; unmatched junction nucleotides: 3. CDR3 nucleotides: TGTGCCAGCAGTATGCTAGCGGGGGGGTACAATGAGCAGTTCTTC. This translates into CASSMLAGGYNEQFF. Full variable domain (missing parts from reference TRBV28 and TRBJ2-1): DVKVTQSSRYLVKRTGEKVFLECVQDMDHENMFWYRQDPGLGLRLIYFSYDVKMKEKGDIPEGYSVSREKKERFSLILESASTNQTSMYLCASSMLAGGYNEQFFGPGTRLTVL.

The gene calls are TRBV7-2 and TRBJ1-2; a weak D match, TRBD1 (6 bases). This CDR3 is 13 amino acids long. V was shortened by 1 base and J by 8 bases, with 11 bases between the two germline ends. CDR1 and CDR2 from the germline V gene are SGHTA and FQGNSA. In nucleotides, the CDR3 is TGTGCCAGCAGCTTAGTCAGGGGTGAGGGCTACACCTTC. It translates to CASSLVRGEGYTF.

The chain employs TRBV18 and TRBJ2-1, with no clear D. This CDR3 spans 14 amino acids. V lost 2 bases and J 5 bases, leaving 10 bases between the germline ends. CDR1 and CDR2 (germline): KGHSH, LQKENI. The CDR3 DNA follows: TGTGCCAGCTCACCATACACCGTCAACAATGAGCAGTTCTTC. It is translated as CASSPYTVNNEQFF.